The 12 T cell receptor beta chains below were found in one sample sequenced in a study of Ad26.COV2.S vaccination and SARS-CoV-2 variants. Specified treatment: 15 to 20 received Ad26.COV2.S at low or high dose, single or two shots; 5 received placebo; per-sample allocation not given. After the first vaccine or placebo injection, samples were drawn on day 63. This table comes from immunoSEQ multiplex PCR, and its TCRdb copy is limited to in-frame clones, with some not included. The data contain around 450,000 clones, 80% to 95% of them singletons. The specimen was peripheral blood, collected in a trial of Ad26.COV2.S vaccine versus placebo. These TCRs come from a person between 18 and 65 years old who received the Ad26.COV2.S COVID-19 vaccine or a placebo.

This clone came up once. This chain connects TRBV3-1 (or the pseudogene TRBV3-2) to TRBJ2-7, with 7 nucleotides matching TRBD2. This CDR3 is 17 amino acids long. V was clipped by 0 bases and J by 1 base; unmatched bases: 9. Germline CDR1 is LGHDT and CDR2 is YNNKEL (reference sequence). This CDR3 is CASSQDFQRGISYEQYF. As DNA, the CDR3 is TGTGCCAGCAGCCAAGATTTTCAGCGGGGTATTTCCTACGAGCAGTACTTC.

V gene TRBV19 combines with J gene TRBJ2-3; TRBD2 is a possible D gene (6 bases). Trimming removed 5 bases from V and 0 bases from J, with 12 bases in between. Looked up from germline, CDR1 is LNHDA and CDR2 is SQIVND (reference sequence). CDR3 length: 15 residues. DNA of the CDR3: TGTGCCAGTAGTGTCGCCGGGACTAGCACAGATACGCAGTATTTT. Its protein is CASSVAGTSTDTQYF.

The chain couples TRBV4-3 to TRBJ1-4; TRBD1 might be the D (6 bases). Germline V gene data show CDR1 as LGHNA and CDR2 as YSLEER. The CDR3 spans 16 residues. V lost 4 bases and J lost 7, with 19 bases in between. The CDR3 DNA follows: TGCGCCAGCAGCCCACGGGGGCAGGGGTGGACTGAAAAACTGTTTTTT. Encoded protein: CASSPRGQGWTEKLFF.

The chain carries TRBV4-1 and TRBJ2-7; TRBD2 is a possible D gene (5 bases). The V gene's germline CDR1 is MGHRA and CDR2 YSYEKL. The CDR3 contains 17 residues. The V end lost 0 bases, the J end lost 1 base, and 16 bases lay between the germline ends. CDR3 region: CASSQDRVNRGSYEQYF. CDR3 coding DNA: TGCGCCAGCAGCCAAGATAGGGTTAACAGAGGGTCCTACGAGCAGTACTTC.

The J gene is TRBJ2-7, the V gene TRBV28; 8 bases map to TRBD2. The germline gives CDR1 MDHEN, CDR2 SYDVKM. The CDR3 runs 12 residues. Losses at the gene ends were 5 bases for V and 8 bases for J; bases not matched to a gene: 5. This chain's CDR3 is CASSRGLAQQYF. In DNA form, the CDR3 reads TGTGCCAGCAGTCGAGGACTAGCTCAGCAGTACTTC.

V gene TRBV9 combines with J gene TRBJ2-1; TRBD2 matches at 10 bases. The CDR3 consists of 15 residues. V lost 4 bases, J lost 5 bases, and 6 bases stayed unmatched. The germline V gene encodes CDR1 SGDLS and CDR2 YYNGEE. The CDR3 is CASSPWTSGNNEQFF. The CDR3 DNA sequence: TGTGCCAGCAGCCCCTGGACTAGCGGAAACAATGAGCAGTTCTTC.

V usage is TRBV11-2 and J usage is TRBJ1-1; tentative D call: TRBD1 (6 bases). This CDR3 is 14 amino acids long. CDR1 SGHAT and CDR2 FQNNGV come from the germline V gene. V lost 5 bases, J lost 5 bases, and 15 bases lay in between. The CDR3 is CASSRNRAETEAFF. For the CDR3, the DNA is TGTGCCAGCAGCCGAAACAGGGCTGAGACTGAAGCTTTCTTT.

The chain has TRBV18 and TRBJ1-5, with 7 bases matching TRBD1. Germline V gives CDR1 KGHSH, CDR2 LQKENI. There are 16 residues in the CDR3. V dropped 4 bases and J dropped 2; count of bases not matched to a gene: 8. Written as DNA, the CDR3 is TGTGCCAGCTCACGTACAGGGGAAACAGGCAATCAGCCCCAGCATTTT. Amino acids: CASSRTGETGNQPQHF.

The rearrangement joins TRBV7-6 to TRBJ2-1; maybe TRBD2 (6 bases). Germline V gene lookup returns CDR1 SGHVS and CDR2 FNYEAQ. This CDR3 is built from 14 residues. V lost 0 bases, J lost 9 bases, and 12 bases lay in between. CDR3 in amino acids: CASSLAGRLGEQFF. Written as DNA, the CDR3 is TGTGCCAGCAGCTTAGCGGGGAGGCTGGGTGAGCAGTTCTTC.

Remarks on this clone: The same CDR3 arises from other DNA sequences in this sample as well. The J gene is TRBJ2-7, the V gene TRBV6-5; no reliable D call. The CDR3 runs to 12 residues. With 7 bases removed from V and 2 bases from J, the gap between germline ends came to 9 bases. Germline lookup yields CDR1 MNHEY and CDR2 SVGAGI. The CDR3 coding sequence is TGTGCCAGCACCAGCAGTACCTACGAGCAGTACTTC. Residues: CASTSSTYEQYF.

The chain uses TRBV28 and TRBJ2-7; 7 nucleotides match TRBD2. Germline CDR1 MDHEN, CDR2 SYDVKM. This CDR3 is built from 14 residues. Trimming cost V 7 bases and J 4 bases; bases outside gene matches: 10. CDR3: CASKGEGRRYEQYF. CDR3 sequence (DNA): TGTGCCAGCAAAGGGGAGGGCCGGCGATACGAGCAGTACTTC.

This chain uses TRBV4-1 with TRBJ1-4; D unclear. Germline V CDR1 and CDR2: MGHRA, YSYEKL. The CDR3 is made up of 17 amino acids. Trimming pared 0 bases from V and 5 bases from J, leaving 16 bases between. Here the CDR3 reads CASSQDPFPGPNEKLFF. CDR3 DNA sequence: TGCGCCAGCAGCCAAGATCCCTTCCCCGGCCCAAATGAAAAACTGTTTTTT.